Listed below are T cell receptor beta chains from one sample, sequenced in a study of cytomegalovirus exposure and HLA in healthy donors. Method: immunoSEQ multiplex PCR; TCRdb's copy keeps in-frame clones and lacks some. The sample shows some 140,000 clones, about 90% of them seen only once. Sequences were obtained from PBMCs. Receptors were obtained from a man between 18 and 29 years old in good health and CMV-seronegative. CDR3s include the opening cysteine and the closing phenylalanine or tryptophan. A D gene is named only where the DNA matches it firmly. Expanded clones get a size class; other rows say once, few or many, or leave the size out.

j_call clone_size d_call v_call cdr3_nt cdr3_aa
TRBJ2-2 - - TRBV6-4 TGTGCCAGCAGTGCCCTAACAGGGAACACCGGGGAGCTGTTTTTT CASSALTGNTGELFF
TRBJ1-1 - - TRBV7-9 TGTGCCAGCAGCTTCCCCCCGGGGACTGAAGCTTTCTTT CASSFPPGTEAFF
TRBJ1-1 - TRBD1 TRBV7-2 TGTGCCAGCAGACTAGACACAGGGGGCACTGAAGCTTTCTTT CASRLDTGGTEAFF
TRBJ1-2 - TRBD1 TRBV30 TGTGCCTGGACCCAGGGGGGCGCTTATGGCTACACCTTC CAWTQGGAYGYTF
TRBJ1-4 - - TRBV7-2 TGTGCCAGCAGCCCGACAAGTAATGAAAAACTGTTTTTT CASSPTSNEKLFF
TRBJ2-7 - TRBD1 TRBV13 TGTGCCAGCAGCGAAGCAACAGGGGGCTTCTACGAGCAGTACTTC CASSEATGGFYEQYF
TRBJ1-2 few - TRBV7-8 TGTGCCAGCAGCTTAGGGACAGCTAACTATGGCTACACCTTC CASSLGTANYGYTF
TRBJ1-1 - TRBD1 TRBV5-6 TGTGCCAGCAGCTACGGGACAGGGAACACTGAAGCTTTCTTT CASSYGTGNTEAFF
TRBJ1-2 - - TRBV25-1 TGTGCCAGCAGTGCAGGGGCGAGAGGCTACACCTTC CASSAGARGYTF
TRBJ2-6 - TRBD1 TRBV10-3 TGTGCCGCCGGGCGGGGACAGGGCTCCTCTGGGGCCAACGTCCTGACTTTC CAAGRGQGSSGANVLTF
TRBJ1-2 - TRBD1 TRBV2 TGTGCCAGCGAGGGACAGATTAACTATGGCTACACCTTC CASEGQINYGYTF
TRBJ2-7 - - TRBV19 TGTGCCAGTAGTGCCTCGGGTCCGAGCTCCTACGAGCAGTACTTC CASSASGPSSYEQYF
TRBJ2-3 - TRBD2 TRBV9 TGTGCCAGCAGCGTATACACGGGAGGGCCGGGAGATACGCAGTATTTT CASSVYTGGPGDTQYF
TRBJ2-7 - - TRBV19 TGTGCCACCCGGCGGGACGCGAACTCCTACGAGCAGTACTTC CATRRDANSYEQYF
TRBJ2-5 - - TRBV6-5 TGTGCCAGCAGTCCCCGGGATATCCAAGAGACCCAGTACTTC CASSPRDIQETQYF
TRBJ2-3 - TRBD1 TRBV5-1 TGCGCCACTTCGGACAGGGTTGCAGATACGCAGTATTTT CATSDRVADTQYF
TRBJ2-7 - TRBD1 TRBV5-5 TGTGCCAGCAGCTTAGGAATGACAGGGGGCGCGGTCTCCTACGAGCAGTACTTC CASSLGMTGGAVSYEQYF
TRBJ1-4 - - TRBV27 TGTGCCAGCGGCCCTGCAGGGTTTGAGTACGAAAAACTGTTTTTT CASGPAGFEYEKLFF
TRBJ2-2 - - TRBV7-9 TGTGCCAGCAAATGGGGGCCCTACCTAAACACCGGGGAGCTGTTTTTT CASKWGPYLNTGELFF
TRBJ1-1 - TRBD1 TRBV6-5 TGTGCCAGCACTCCCGGGACAGGGGGCACTGAAGCTTTCTTT CASTPGTGGTEAFF
TRBJ1-1 - TRBD1 TRBV19 TGTGCCAGTAGTGCGACAGGGGAGAGCACTGAAGCTTTCTTT CASSATGESTEAFF
TRBJ2-5 - - TRBV6-5 TGTGCCAGCAGTTCCCCCCCCTCGGGGACCCAGTACTTC CASSSPPSGTQYF
TRBJ2-2 few - TRBV7-2 TGTGCCAGCAGCTTAGTCGCGGGAAGGAACACCGGGGAGCTGTTTTTT CASSLVAGRNTGELFF
TRBJ2-7 - TRBD1 TRBV18 TGTGCCAGCTCACCACGGGACAGGCCTACCTACGAGCAGTACTTC CASSPRDRPTYEQYF
TRBJ2-5 few - TRBV7-2 TGTGCCAGCAGCTTATCGACAGTGGAAGAGACCCAGTACTTC CASSLSTVEETQYF
TRBJ2-1 - - TRBV27 TGTGCCAGCAGTTTCCGAGGGGACTGGGGCGCCCCGCGCTCCTACAATGAGCAGTTCTTC CASSFRGDWGAPRSYNEQFF
TRBJ2-5 - - TRBV19 TGTGCCAGTAGTGGGGGGATGAAGGGGACCCAAGAGACCCAGTACTTC CASSGGMKGTQETQYF